Listed below are T cell receptor beta chains from one sample, sequenced in a study of T-cell memory formation after mild COVID-19. TCRdb independently ran MiXCR on the 5' RACE reads; one entry per CDR3 protein. Of 410,000 or so distinct CDR3 sequences listed, less than 25% are singletons. Material: PBMCs or a T cell subset sorted from them (not recorded which). These receptors came from an adult woman who had mild COVID-19 (a few samples of this study predate the infection). Cell type and time point are not known. CDR3s include the opening cysteine and the closing phenylalanine or tryptophan. Fields, in order: V gene, D gene, J gene, clone size, CDR3 protein, CDR3 DNA. D genes are given only for firm matches. The size of a clone is reported for some rows only, either as once, few or many, or as a class for expanded clones.

V: TRBV2
D: NA
J: TRBJ2-5
size: NA
CDR3: CASSVGSRRTQETQYF
DNA: TGTGCCAGCAGTGTTGGCAGTAGGCGCACTCAAGAGACCCAGTACTTC

V: TRBV7-8
D: NA
J: TRBJ2-7
size: few
CDR3: CASSKDLSNYEQYF
DNA: TGTGCCAGCAGCAAAGACCTTAGTAACTACGAGCAGTACTTC

V: TRBV4-1
D: TRBD1
J: TRBJ2-5
size: few
CDR3: CASSQEDRGMLSTQYF
DNA: TGCGCCAGCAGCCAAGAAGACAGGGGCATGCTGTCGACCCAGTACTTC

V: TRBV29-1
D: NA
J: TRBJ1-1
size: NA
CDR3: CSVEDMRRDTEAFF
DNA: TGCAGCGTTGAAGATATGCGGCGGGACACTGAAGCTTTCTTT

V: TRBV7-6
D: NA
J: TRBJ2-3
size: NA
CDR3: CASSPRDPTDTQYF
DNA: TGTGCCAGCAGCCCGCGGGATCCCACAGATACGCAGTATTTT

V: TRBV12-3/TRBV12-4
D: TRBD2
J: TRBJ2-2
size: few
CDR3: CASTPGLGVNTGELFF
DNA: TGTGCCAGCACCCCGGGACTAGGGGTGAACACCGGGGAGCTGTTTTTT

V: TRBV21-1
D: NA
J: TRBJ1-2
size: NA
CDR3: CATQPTGCCTPGYGYTF
DNA: TGTGCCACCCAACCGACAGGATGCTGCACACCCGGTTATGGCTACACCTTC

V: TRBV20-1
D: NA
J: TRBJ2-2
size: NA
CDR3: CSAALLTGELFF
DNA: TGCAGTGCCGCCCTCTTAACCGGGGAGCTGTTTTTT

V: TRBV24-1
D: TRBD1
J: TRBJ2-1
size: few
CDR3: CATSDPGTDLNEQFF
DNA: TGTGCCACCAGTGATCCCGGGACAGACCTCAATGAGCAGTTCTTC

V: TRBV20-1
D: NA
J: TRBJ2-7
size: few
CDR3: CSASGRISLEQYF
DNA: TGCAGTGCTAGTGGACGGATCTCTCTCGAGCAGTACTTC

V: TRBV19
D: NA
J: TRBJ2-1
size: NA
CDR3: CASGASPYNEQFF
DNA: TGTGCCAGCGGCGCTAGCCCGTACAATGAGCAGTTCTTC

V: TRBV5-1
D: NA
J: TRBJ2-7
size: NA
CDR3: CASSLVRGRTDEQYF
DNA: TGCGCCAGCAGCTTGGTGCGTGGCCGGACAGACGAGCAGTACTTC

V: TRBV20-1
D: NA
J: TRBJ2-5
size: NA
CDR3: CSARRPSGQYF
DNA: TGCAGTGCTAGAAGGCCCAGTGGCCAGTACTTC

V: TRBV6-2/TRBV6-3
D: NA
J: TRBJ1-2
size: few
CDR3: CASRKTAGGYTF
DNA: TGTGCCAGCAGGAAGACAGCTGGGGGCTACACCTTC

V: TRBV25-1
D: TRBD1
J: TRBJ2-1
size: NA
CDR3: CASSAIGQGMSDDEQFF
DNA: TGTGCCAGCAGTGCCATTGGACAGGGGATGTCTGACGATGAGCAGTTCTTC

V: TRBV7-8
D: NA
J: TRBJ2-2
size: NA
CDR3: CASNERTGGNTGELFF
DNA: TGTGCCAGCAACGAGAGGACTGGCGGGAACACCGGGGAGCTGTTTTTT

V: TRBV4-3
D: TRBD1
J: TRBJ2-7
size: NA
CDR3: CASSPQKGQGAYEQYF
DNA: TGCGCCAGCAGCCCCCAAAAGGGACAGGGGGCCTACGAGCAGTACTTC

V: TRBV29-1
D: TRBD1
J: TRBJ2-1
size: few
CDR3: CSVSRDSLYNEQFF
DNA: TGCAGCGTTAGCCGGGACAGCCTATACAATGAGCAGTTCTTC

V: TRBV29-1
D: NA
J: TRBJ1-2
size: few
CDR3: CSVVGGADYGYTF
DNA: TGCAGCGTTGTCGGGGGCGCTGACTATGGCTACACCTTC

V: TRBV4-2
D: NA
J: TRBJ2-5
size: NA
CDR3: CASSQEDREGATQYF
DNA: TGTGCCAGCAGCCAAGAAGACAGGGAGGGTGCGACCCAGTACTTC

V: TRBV5-1
D: NA
J: TRBJ2-3
size: few
CDR3: CASSSLGVGDTQYF
DNA: TGCGCCAGCAGCTCACTAGGGGTCGGGGATACGCAGTATTTT

V: TRBV7-2
D: NA
J: TRBJ2-7
size: few
CDR3: CASSLSSAVYEQYF
DNA: TGTGCCAGCAGCTTATCTAGCGCGGTCTACGAGCAGTACTTC